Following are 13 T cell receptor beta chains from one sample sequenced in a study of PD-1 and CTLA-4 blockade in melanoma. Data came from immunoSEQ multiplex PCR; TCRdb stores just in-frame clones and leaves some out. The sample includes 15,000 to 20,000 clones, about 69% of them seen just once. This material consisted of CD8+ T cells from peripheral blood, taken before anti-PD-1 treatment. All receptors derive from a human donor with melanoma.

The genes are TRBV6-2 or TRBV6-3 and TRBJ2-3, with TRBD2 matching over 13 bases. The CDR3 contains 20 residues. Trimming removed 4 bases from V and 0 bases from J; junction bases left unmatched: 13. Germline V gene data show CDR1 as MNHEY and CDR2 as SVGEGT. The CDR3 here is CASSSWTSGGPVSSTDTQYF. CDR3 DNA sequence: TGTGCCAGCAGTTCTTGGACTAGCGGGGGCCCCGTCTCTAGCACAGATACGCAGTATTTT.

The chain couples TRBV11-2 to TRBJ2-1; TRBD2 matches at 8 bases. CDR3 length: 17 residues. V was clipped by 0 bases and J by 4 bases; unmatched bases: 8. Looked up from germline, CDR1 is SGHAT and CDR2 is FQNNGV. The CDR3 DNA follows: TGTGCCAGCAGCTTAGATCTAGCAGCGGGAGATTACAATGAGCAGTTCTTC. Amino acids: CASSLDLAAGDYNEQFF.

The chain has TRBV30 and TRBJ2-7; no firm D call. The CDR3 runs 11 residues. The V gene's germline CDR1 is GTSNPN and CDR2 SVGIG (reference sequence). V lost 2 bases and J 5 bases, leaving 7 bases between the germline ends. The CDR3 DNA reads TGTGCCTGGAGTATGGGGAACGAGCAGTACTTC. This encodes CAWSMGNEQYF.

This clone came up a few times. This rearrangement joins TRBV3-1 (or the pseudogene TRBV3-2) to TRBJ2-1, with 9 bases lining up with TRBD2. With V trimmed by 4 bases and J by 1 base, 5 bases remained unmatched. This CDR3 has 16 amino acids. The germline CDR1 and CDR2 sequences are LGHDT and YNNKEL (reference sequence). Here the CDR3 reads CASSPHGLASYNEQFF. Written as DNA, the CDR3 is TGTGCCAGCAGCCCCCATGGACTAGCGTCCTACAATGAGCAGTTCTTC.

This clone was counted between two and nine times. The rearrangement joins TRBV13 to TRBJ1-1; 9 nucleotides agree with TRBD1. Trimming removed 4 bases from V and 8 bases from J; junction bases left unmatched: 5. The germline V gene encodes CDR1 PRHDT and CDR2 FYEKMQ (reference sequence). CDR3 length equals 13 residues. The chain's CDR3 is CASSSGTGLEAFF. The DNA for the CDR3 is TGTGCCAGCAGCTCCGGGACAGGGCTGGAAGCTTTCTTT.

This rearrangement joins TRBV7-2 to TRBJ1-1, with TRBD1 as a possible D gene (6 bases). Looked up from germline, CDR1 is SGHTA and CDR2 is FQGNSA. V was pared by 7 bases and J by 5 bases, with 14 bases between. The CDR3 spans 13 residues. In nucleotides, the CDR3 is TGTGCCAGCACGGGGGGCCGGGGGACTGAAGCTTTCTTT. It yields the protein CASTGGRGTEAFF. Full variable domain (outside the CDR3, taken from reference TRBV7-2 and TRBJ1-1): GAGVSQSPSNKVTEKGKDVELRCDPISGHTALYWYRQSLGQGLEFLIYFQGNSAPDKSGLPSDRFSAERTGGSVSTLTIQRTQQEDSAVYLCASTGGRGTEAFFGQGTRLTVV.

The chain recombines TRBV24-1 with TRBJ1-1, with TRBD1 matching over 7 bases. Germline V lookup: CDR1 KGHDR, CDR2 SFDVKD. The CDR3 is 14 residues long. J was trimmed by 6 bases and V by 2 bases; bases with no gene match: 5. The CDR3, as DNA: TGTGCCACCAGTGATTCGAGACAGGGCCCTGAAGCTTTCTTT. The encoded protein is CATSDSRQGPEAFF.

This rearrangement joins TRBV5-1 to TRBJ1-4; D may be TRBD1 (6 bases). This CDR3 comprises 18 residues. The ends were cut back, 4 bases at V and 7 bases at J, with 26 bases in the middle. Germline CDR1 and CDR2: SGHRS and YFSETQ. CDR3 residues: CASSLEGVIRTSGEKLFF. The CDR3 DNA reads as TGCGCCAGCAGCCTCGAGGGGGTTATTCGGACTTCAGGTGAAAAACTGTTTTTT.

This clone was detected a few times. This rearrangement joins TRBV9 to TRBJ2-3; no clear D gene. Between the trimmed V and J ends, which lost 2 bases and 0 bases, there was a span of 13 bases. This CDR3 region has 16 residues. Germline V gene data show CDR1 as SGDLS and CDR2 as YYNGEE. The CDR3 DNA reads TGTGCCAGCAGCGTTGGGTGGGGATCTAGCACAGATACGCAGTATTTT. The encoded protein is CASSVGWGSSTDTQYF.

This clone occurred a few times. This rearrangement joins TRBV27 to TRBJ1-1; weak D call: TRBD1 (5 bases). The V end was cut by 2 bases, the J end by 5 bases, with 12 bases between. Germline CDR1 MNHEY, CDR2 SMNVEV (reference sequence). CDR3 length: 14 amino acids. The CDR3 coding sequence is TGTGCCAGCAGTTTACAGGGTCGGTTTACTGAAGCTTTCTTT. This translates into CASSLQGRFTEAFF.

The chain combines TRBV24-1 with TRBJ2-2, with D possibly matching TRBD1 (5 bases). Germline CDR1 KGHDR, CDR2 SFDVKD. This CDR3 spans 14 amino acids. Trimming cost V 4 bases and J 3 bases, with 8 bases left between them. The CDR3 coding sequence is TGTGCCACCAGTGAAGGGGAAGACACCGGGGAGCTGTTTTTT. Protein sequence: CATSEGEDTGELFF.

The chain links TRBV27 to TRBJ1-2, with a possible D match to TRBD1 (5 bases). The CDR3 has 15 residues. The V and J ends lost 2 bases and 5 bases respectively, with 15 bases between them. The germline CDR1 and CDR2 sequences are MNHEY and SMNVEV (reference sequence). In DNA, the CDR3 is TGTGCCAGCAGTTTACGGAGGGGTGCGGGATATGGCTACACCTTC. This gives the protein CASSLRRGAGYGYTF.

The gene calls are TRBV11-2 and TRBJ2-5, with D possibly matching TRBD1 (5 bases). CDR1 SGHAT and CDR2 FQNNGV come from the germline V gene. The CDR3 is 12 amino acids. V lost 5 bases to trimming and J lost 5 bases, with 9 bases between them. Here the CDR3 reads CASSTSGETQYF. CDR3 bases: TGTGCCAGCAGCACGTCAGGGGAGACCCAGTACTTC. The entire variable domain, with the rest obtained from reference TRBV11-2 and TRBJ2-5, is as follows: EAGVAQSPRYKIIEKRQSVAFWCNPISGHATLYWYQQILGQGPKLLIQFQNNGVVDDSQLPKDRFSAERLKGVDSTLKIQPAKLEDSAVYLCASSTSGETQYFGPGTRLLVL.